The next 13 T cell receptor beta chains were all read from a single sample in a study of blood T cell repertoires in COVID-19. Data came from immunoSEQ multiplex PCR; TCRdb stores just in-frame clones and leaves some out. The profile shows fewer than 300,000 clones, approximately 90% of them singletons. The sample was peripheral blood. These receptor sequences come from a woman between 50 and 59 years old with COVID-19, enrolled during active disease.

This clone has just a few counts. The J gene is TRBJ1-1, the V gene TRBV20-1; TRBD1 is a possible D gene (6 bases). The CDR3 extends over 13 amino acids. Germline V lookup: CDR1 DFQATT, CDR2 SNEGSKA (reference sequence). The V gene lost 3 bases and the J gene lost 7 bases, with 15 bases spanning the gap. The CDR3 here is CSASITGGGEAFF. CDR3 in DNA: TGCAGTGCTAGTATTACGGGGGGCGGTGAAGCTTTCTTT.

The gene calls are TRBV5-5 and TRBJ2-7, with D possibly TRBD1 on 6 matching bases. Germline V gene lookup returns CDR1 SGHKS and CDR2 YYEKEE (reference sequence). Between the trimmed V and J ends, which lost 3 bases and 2 bases, there was a span of 12 bases. The CDR3 extends over 14 amino acids. As DNA, the CDR3 is TGTGCCAGCAGCTCACCGACAGGCACCTACGAGCAGTACTTC. Translation gives CASSSPTGTYEQYF.

The chain uses TRBV2 and TRBJ2-1; the match to TRBD1 covers 11 bases. With V trimmed by 8 bases and J by 6 bases, 6 bases remained unmatched. Germline V gene sequence: CDR1 SNHLY, CDR2 FYNNEI. The CDR3 runs 14 residues. In DNA form, the CDR3 reads TGTGCCAGCTCCCCGGGACAGGGGGTCAATGAGCAGTTCTTC. Translation gives CASSPGQGVNEQFF.

This chain joins TRBV5-1 and TRBJ1-2; D is ambiguous. The germline V and J ends were trimmed by 3 bases and 3 bases, with 9 bases remaining between them. The CDR3 spans 13 residues. Germline CDR1 SGHRS, CDR2 YFSETQ. The CDR3 loop is CASSYTDYYGYTF. The CDR3 nucleotides read TGCGCCAGCAGCTATACAGATTACTATGGCTACACCTTC.

The rearrangement uses TRBV27 and TRBJ1-5; D remains unclear. The CDR3 runs 13 residues. V dropped 3 bases and J dropped 8 bases, with 11 bases sitting between them. Germline loops: CDR1 MNHEY, CDR2 SMNVEV (reference sequence). The DNA for the CDR3 is TGTGCCAGCAGTTTTACTGAGGGAGAGCCCCAGCATTTT. It specifies CASSFTEGEPQHF.

The chain employs TRBV27 and TRBJ2-1; D gene uncertain. Germline values: CDR1 MNHEY, CDR2 SMNVEV (reference sequence). V lost 5 bases to trimming and J lost 4 bases, with 12 bases between them. There are 14 residues in the CDR3. The CDR3 DNA reads as TGTGCCAGCAGTGGAGCAGCCGGATACAATGAGCAGTTCTTC. As protein: CASSGAAGYNEQFF.

The V and J genes are TRBV6-1 and TRBJ1-5, with no clear D. CDR1 is MNHNS, CDR2 SASEGT, per germline. Trimming left V 2 bases short and J 4 bases short, with 9 bases between. CDR3 length: 14 amino acids. This CDR3 reads CASSEPRLNQPQHF. The CDR3 coding sequence is TGTGCCAGCAGTGAACCCCGGTTGAATCAGCCCCAGCATTTT.

This clone showed up just once. The chain uses TRBV19 and TRBJ1-4; TRBD1 aligns across 7 bases. Germline values: CDR1 LNHDA, CDR2 SQIVND (reference sequence). J lost 8 bases, V lost 5 bases, and 11 bases had no gene match. The CDR3 has 15 residues. The CDR3 sequence: CASSPDRAPGEKLFF. In nucleotides, the CDR3 is TGTGCCAGTAGTCCAGACAGGGCTCCGGGGGAAAAACTGTTTTTT.

The gene calls are TRBV9 and TRBJ1-1, with a tentative D call TRBD1 (6 bases). The CDR3 runs 13 residues. Germline-derived CDR1 and CDR2 are SGDLS and YYNGEE. The V gene lost 4 bases and the J gene lost 11 bases, with 18 bases spanning the gap. The DNA for the CDR3 is TGTGCCAGCAGCACCCCTGGGGGCGCTGGGGCTTTCTTT. Residues: CASSTPGGAGAFF.

V is TRBV5-5 and J is TRBJ2-7; TRBD1 matches at 9 bases. The CDR3 spans 18 residues. Germline CDR1 and CDR2: SGHKS and YYEKEE (reference sequence). Trimming took 0 bases from V and 1 from J; bases not matched to a gene: 11. The CDR3 DNA is TGTGCCAGCAGCTTGGTGGGGTGGGACAGGGACCTTTCCTACGAGCAGTACTTC. Translated: CASSLVGWDRDLSYEQYF.

The table lists this clone with a few counts. CDR3 DNA: TGCAGTGCTATTCCACAAATAGAAGCTTTCTTT. This codes for CSAIPQIEAFF. The J gene is TRBJ1-1, the V gene TRBV20-1; D not certain. The CDR3 runs to 11 residues. CDR1 and CDR2 from the germline V gene are DFQATT and SNEGSKA (reference sequence). The V and J ends lost 4 bases and 8 bases respectively, with 11 bases between them.

The chain couples TRBV5-1 to TRBJ2-7, with D possibly TRBD2 on 5 matching bases. CDR1 and CDR2 from the germline V gene are SGHRS and YFSETQ. The CDR3 loop spans 15 amino acids. V lost 1 base and J lost 2, with 13 bases in between. CDR3 coding DNA: TGCGCCAGCAGCTTGTGGAGCGGTCAGGCCTACGAGCAGTACTTC. This codes for CASSLWSGQAYEQYF.

The chain couples TRBV4-3 to TRBJ2-6, with TRBD2 matching over 7 bases. This CDR3 comprises 18 residues. CDR1 and CDR2 from the germline V gene are LGHNA and YSLEER. The J segment lost 2 bases and the V segment lost 1 base, leaving 8 bases of the junction unmatched. The CDR3 nucleotides are TGCGCCAGCAGCCAAGTCGGGGAGGGATCAGCTGGGGCCAACGTCCTGACTTTC. Its protein product is CASSQVGEGSAGANVLTF.